Given below is one T cell receptor (beta chain) in context. The record originates from a study of blood T cells in healthy people across ages. Next came a second PCR, run for roughly 7 to 12 cycles, which used a sample-barcoded 5' primer along with a J-beta primer mix. TCRdb re-called the 5' RACE reads with MiXCR, one entry per CDR3 protein. The sample includes over 300,000 distinct CDR3 sequences, 52% of them seen just once. This receptor was taken from a man in his 60s in good health. Material: blood.

The CDR3 is CASSLRSTGLSNEQYF. The CDR3 nucleotides read TGCGCCAGCAGCCTACGATCGACAGGGTTGTCGAACGAGCAGTACTTC. The gene calls are TRBV5-1 and TRBJ2-7; TRBD1 aligns across 7 bases. This CDR3 contains 16 residues. The V segment lost 4 bases and the J segment 5 bases; nucleotides outside the gene matches: 15. Germline CDR1 SGHRS, CDR2 YFSETQ.